Presented here are 18 T cell receptor beta chains from one specimen sequenced in a study of neoadjuvant nivolumab and ipilimumab in lung cancer. Sequenced by immunoSEQ multiplex PCR; TCRdb stores in-frame clones only, minus some. The sample contains some 37,000 clones, about 88% of which appear only once. Sequences were derived from peripheral blood, sampled before neoadjuvant nivolumab, alone or with ipilimumab. These receptors all stem from an adult with non-small cell lung cancer.

The chain employs TRBV6-5 and TRBJ2-1; 7 bases match TRBD1. J was trimmed by 12 bases and V by 2 bases; bases with no gene match: 10. Germline V CDR1 and CDR2: MNHEY, SVGAGI. The CDR3 is made up of 14 amino acids. CDR3 sequence: CASSYAGTARTQFF. Here the CDR3 DNA reads TGTGCCAGCAGTTACGCCGGGACAGCCCGTACGCAGTTCTTC.

The rearrangement links TRBV9 to TRBJ2-7; D call uncertain. Trimming left V 7 bases short and J 0 bases short, with 11 bases between. CDR1 is SGDLS, CDR2 YYNGEE, per germline. This CDR3 is built from 13 residues. CDR3 nucleotide sequence: TGTGCCAGCGGACCAGGAAGCTCCTACGAGCAGTACTTC. Translating gives CASGPGSSYEQYF.

The V and J genes are TRBV7-2 and TRBJ2-7; a possible D gene is TRBD1 (5 bases). This CDR3 comprises 15 residues. Per germline, CDR1 SGHTA and CDR2 FQGNSA. Trimming pared 1 base from V and 3 bases from J, leaving 13 bases between. The DNA for the CDR3 is TGTGCCAGCAGCTTAGGGACATATGGCAACTACGAGCAGTACTTC. As protein: CASSLGTYGNYEQYF.

The CDR3 DNA sequence: TGTGCCAGCAGTCCGACTAGCGGGTCGATAGGTACCTACGAGCAGTACTTC. It encodes CASSPTSGSIGTYEQYF. This chain uses TRBV6-4 with TRBJ2-7; TRBD2 aligns across 10 bases. This CDR3 is 17 amino acids long. Germline V gene lookup returns CDR1 MRHNA and CDR2 SNTAGT. The J segment lost 2 bases and the V segment lost 5 bases, leaving 12 bases of the junction unmatched.

The chain carries TRBV30 and TRBJ1-2, with D hard to call. Per the germline V gene, CDR1 is GTSNPN and CDR2 is SVGIG (reference sequence). The CDR3 extends over 13 amino acids. Trimming removed 5 bases from V and 4 bases from J, with 14 bases in between. CDR3 sequence (DNA): TGTGCCTGGCGCCGTGGAGGCGGCTATGGCTACACCTTC. Encoded protein: CAWRRGGGYGYTF.

This clone was detected once. The V call is TRBV5-1, the J call TRBJ1-1, with D possibly TRBD1 on 6 matching bases. The V end was cut by 2 bases, the J end by 3 bases, with 14 bases between. Germline CDR1 reads SGHRS; CDR2 reads YFSETQ. The CDR3 totals 15 residues. The CDR3 spells CASSFHSPGDTEAFF. DNA of the CDR3: TGCGCCAGCAGCTTCCACAGCCCAGGGGACACTGAAGCTTTCTTT.

The CDR3 here is CASSESGLAGTWVPYEQYF. The CDR3 nucleotides read TGCGCCAGCAGTGAGTCTGGGCTAGCGGGAACGTGGGTACCCTACGAGCAGTACTTC. The gene calls are TRBV10-2 and TRBJ2-7; 9 nucleotides agree with TRBD2. With V trimmed by 0 bases and J by 2 bases, 14 bases remained unmatched. The germline V gene encodes CDR1 WSHSY and CDR2 SAAADI. The CDR3 has 19 residues.

V gene TRBV5-1 combines with J gene TRBJ2-5; D gene uncertain. CDR1 and CDR2 from the germline V gene are SGHRS and YFSETQ. The CDR3 runs 14 residues. V was pared by 2 bases and J by 4 bases, with 12 bases between. The chain's CDR3 is CASSFRSSSETQYF. CDR3 sequence (DNA): TGCGCCAGCAGCTTCAGGTCAAGCTCAGAGACCCAGTACTTC.

The chain employs TRBV28 and TRBJ2-5; TRBD1 might be the D (5 bases). V lost 5 bases, J lost 0 bases, and 13 bases lay in between. Germline CDR1 is MDHEN and CDR2 is SYDVKM. The CDR3 is 15 amino acids. CDR3 protein: CASSETQVYQETQYF. The CDR3 DNA sequence: TGTGCCAGCAGTGAGACACAGGTGTACCAAGAGACCCAGTACTTC.

The table lists this clone with a count of one. The V call is TRBV5-1, the J call TRBJ2-2; TRBD1 or TRBD2 may be the D gene (5 bases each). This CDR3 contains 16 residues. The germline V and J ends were trimmed by 1 base and 3 bases, with 13 bases remaining between them. Germline V gene data show CDR1 as SGHRS and CDR2 as YFSETQ. CDR3 sequence reads: CASSLRPGTDTGELFF. The CDR3 DNA reads TGCGCCAGCAGCTTGCGACCAGGGACGGACACCGGGGAGCTGTTTTTT. The full variable domain, with the rest looked up from reference TRBV5-1 and TRBJ2-2, is KAGVTQTPRYLIKTRGQQVTLSCSPISGHRSVSWYQQTPGQGLQFLFEYFSETQRNKGNFPGRFSGRQFSNSRSEMNVSTLELGDSALYLCASSLRPGTDTGELFFGEGSRLTVL.

Only one count was recorded for this clone. The gene calls are TRBV10-3 and TRBJ2-5; 7 bases align to TRBD1. This CDR3 spans 13 amino acids. Trimming at V came to 8 bases and at J to 10 bases, leaving 13 bases not matched to a gene. Germline V gives CDR1 ENHRY, CDR2 SYGVKD. This chain's CDR3 is CAIFSPGTEYQYF. The CDR3 coding sequence is TGTGCCATCTTTTCTCCCGGGACAGAATACCAGTACTTC.

This sequence joins TRBV5-6 and TRBJ2-3; 13 bases agree with TRBD2. CDR1 is SGHDT and CDR2 is YYEEEE in the germline V gene. This CDR3 comprises 16 residues. Unmatched junction bases numbered 3, after V lost 3 bases and J lost 2 bases. The CDR3 sequence: CASSSGTSGNTDTQYF. The CDR3 coding sequence is TGTGCCAGCAGCTCGGGGACTAGCGGGAACACAGATACGCAGTATTTT.

V and J are TRBV25-1 and TRBJ2-2; TRBD1 matches at 8 bases. CDR3 size: 14 residues. V lost 7 bases and J lost 5; bases outside the gene matches: 6. Germline V gene data show CDR1 as MGHDK and CDR2 as SYGVNS. CDR3 sequence reads: CASIQGGATGELFF. DNA for the CDR3: TGTGCCAGCATACAGGGGGGCGCGACCGGGGAGCTGTTTTTT.

This clone has just one count. The chain carries TRBV5-6 and TRBJ2-7; D not resolved. In germline, CDR1 is SGHDT, CDR2 YYEEEE. The CDR3 totals 17 residues. V dropped 0 bases and J dropped 4 bases, with 20 bases sitting between them. This chain's CDR3 is CASSLDYRSWSRYEQYF. The CDR3 region has the DNA TGTGCCAGCAGCTTGGATTATAGAAGTTGGTCTCGATACGAGCAGTACTTC.

The V and J genes are TRBV14 and TRBJ1-4, with D possibly matching TRBD1 (6 bases). Deletions cut 3 bases from V and 8 bases from J, with 13 bases between. The CDR3 has 14 amino acids. Germline V lookup: CDR1 SGHDN, CDR2 FVKESK. In DNA form, the CDR3 reads TGTGCCAGCAGCCAGAACAGGGTTGGAGAAAAACTGTTTTTT. Residues: CASSQNRVGEKLFF.

The J gene is TRBJ1-1, the V gene TRBV20-1; D gene unclear. This CDR3 is 11 amino acids long. Trimming removed 0 bases from V and 3 bases from J, with 2 bases in between. Germline assignment: CDR1 DFQATT and CDR2 SNEGSKA (reference sequence). The CDR3 bases are TGCAGTGCTAGAGAAGACACTGAAGCTTTCTTT. Residues: CSAREDTEAFF.

The chain employs TRBV5-1 and TRBJ1-4; no reliable D call. Trimming removed 2 bases from V and 6 bases from J, with 11 bases in between. Per the germline V gene, CDR1 is SGHRS and CDR2 is YFSETQ. The CDR3 covers 14 residues. CDR3 nucleotide sequence: TGCGCCAGCAGCTTCACTGGCGGAGATGAAAAACTGTTTTTT. Its translation: CASSFTGGDEKLFF.

The rearrangement joins TRBV6-1 to TRBJ2-6; D ambiguous. V was trimmed by 2 bases and J by 3 bases, leaving 2 bases between them. Germline-derived CDR1 and CDR2 are MNHNS and SASEGT. CDR3 size: 13 residues. The CDR3 DNA reads TGTGCCAGCAGTGAATTTGGGGCCAACGTCCTGACTTTC. The encoded protein is CASSEFGANVLTF.